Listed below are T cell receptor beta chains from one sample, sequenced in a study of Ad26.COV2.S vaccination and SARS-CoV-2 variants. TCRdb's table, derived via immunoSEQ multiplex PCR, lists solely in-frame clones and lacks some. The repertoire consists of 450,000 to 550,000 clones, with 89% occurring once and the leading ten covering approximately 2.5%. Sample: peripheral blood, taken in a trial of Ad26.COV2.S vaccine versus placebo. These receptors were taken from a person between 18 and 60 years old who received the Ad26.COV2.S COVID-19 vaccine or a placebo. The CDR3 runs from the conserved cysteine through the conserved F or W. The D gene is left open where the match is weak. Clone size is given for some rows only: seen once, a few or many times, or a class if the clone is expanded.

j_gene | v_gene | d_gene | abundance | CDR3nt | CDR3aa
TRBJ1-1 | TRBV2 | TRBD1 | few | TGTGCCAGCATTCTCAGGGGGAGCAACACTGAAGCTTTCTTT | CASILRGSNTEAFF
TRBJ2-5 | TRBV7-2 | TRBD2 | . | TGTGCCAGCAGCTCACTAGCGGGGGGGGAGACCCAGTACTTC | CASSSLAGGETQYF
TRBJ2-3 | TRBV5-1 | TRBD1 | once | TGCGCCAGCAGCGCGGACAGGGGAACAGATACGCAGTATTTT | CASSADRGTDTQYF
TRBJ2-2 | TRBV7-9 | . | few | TGTGCCAGCAGCTTAGCCTGGACCGGGGAGCTGTTTTTT | CASSLAWTGELFF
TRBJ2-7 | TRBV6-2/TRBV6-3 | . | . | TGTGCCAGCAGTTACGTCAGAGCCTACGAGCAGTACTTC | CASSYVRAYEQYF
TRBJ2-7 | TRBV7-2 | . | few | TGTGCCAGCAGCTTATCCGCCCTTCCCTACGAGCAGTACTTC | CASSLSALPYEQYF
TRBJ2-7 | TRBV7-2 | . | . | TGTGCCAGCAGCTTAGTCGGTGGTGGTGGCGAGCAGTACTTC | CASSLVGGGGEQYF
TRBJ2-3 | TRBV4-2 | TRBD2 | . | TGTGCCAGCAGCCCGTTAGCGGGACCGAGAGGAGATACGCAGTATTTT | CASSPLAGPRGDTQYF
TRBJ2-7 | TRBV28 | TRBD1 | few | TGTGCCAGCAGTTTCAATTATAGGGACAGAACCTACGAGCAGTACTTC | CASSFNYRDRTYEQYF
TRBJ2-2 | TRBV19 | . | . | TGTGCCAGTAGTCACTCCCCCGCCGGGGAGCTGTTTTTT | CASSHSPAGELFF
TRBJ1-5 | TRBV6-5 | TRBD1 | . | TGTGCCAGCAATTTCTATTTCAGGGGGCACCAGCCCCAGCATTTT | CASNFYFRGHQPQHF
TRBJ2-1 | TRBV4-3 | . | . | TGCGCCAGCAGCCAAGAAGCGGGCAACTCCTACAATGAGCAGTTCTTC | CASSQEAGNSYNEQFF
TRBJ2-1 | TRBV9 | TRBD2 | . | TGTGCCAGCAGCCCTAGCGGGAGGGCCGATAATGAGCAGTTCTTC | CASSPSGRADNEQFF
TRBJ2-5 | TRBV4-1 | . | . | TGCGCCAGCAGCCAAGTATATGAAGTAGAGACCCAGTACTTC | CASSQVYEVETQYF
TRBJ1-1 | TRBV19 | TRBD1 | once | TGTGCCAGTAGTATATTAGGGCAGGGGGGGACTGAAGCTTTCTTT | CASSILGQGGTEAFF
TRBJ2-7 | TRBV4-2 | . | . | TGTGCCAGCAGCCATCCGACCAGAGACTCGGGAGAGCAGTACTTC | CASSHPTRDSGEQYF
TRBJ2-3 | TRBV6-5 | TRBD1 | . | TGTGCCAGCAGGGTCTCCGGGACAGGGGTGTATACGCAGTATTTT | CASRVSGTGVYTQYF
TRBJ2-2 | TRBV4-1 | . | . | TGCGCCAGCAGCCAGAGGTTTCCGAACACCGGGGAGCTGTTTTTT | CASSQRFPNTGELFF
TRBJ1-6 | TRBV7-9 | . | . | TGTGCCAGCAGCTTAGTGGGGTTAAGGTCACCCCTCCACTTT | CASSLVGLRSPLHF
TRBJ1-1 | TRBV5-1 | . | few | TGCGCCAGCAGCTCTTTGGGGGTCACTGAAGCTTTCTTT | CASSSLGVTEAFF
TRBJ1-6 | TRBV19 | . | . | TGTGCCAGTAGTATGGTGGGTGCTTCACCCCTCCACTTT | CASSMVGASPLHF
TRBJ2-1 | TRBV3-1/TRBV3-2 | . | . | TGTGCCAGCAGCCAAGATTATTGGGCGGGGAGCTCCTACAATGAGCAGTTCTTC | CASSQDYWAGSSYNEQFF
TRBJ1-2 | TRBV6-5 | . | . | TGTGCCAGCAGGGGGACGAGTGAAACTAACTATGGCTACACCTTC | CASRGTSETNYGYTF
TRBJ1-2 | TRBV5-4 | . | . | TGTGCCAGCAGCGCGGTTGACGGCTCCTTCTATGGCTACACCTTC | CASSAVDGSFYGYTF
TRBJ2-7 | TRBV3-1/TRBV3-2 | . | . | TGTGCCAGCAGTGTCACCCAAGTTAGTAACTGTCGTTCACCCCACGCGAGGGAGCAGTACTTC | CASSVTQVSNCRSPHAREQYF
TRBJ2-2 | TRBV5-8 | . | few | TGTGCCAGTCAAAAGACTAGATCCACCGGGGAGCTGTTTTTT | CASQKTRSTGELFF
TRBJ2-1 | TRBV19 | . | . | TGTGCCAGTAGTATTGAGTACAATGAGCAGTTCTTC | CASSIEYNEQFF
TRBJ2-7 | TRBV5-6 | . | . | TGTGCCAGCAGCTTCGGGGCCAGGAACTACGAGCAGTACTTC | CASSFGARNYEQYF
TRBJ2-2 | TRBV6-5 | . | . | TGTGCCAGCAGGAGGGACACCGCCACCGGGGAGCTGTTTTTT | CASRRDTATGELFF
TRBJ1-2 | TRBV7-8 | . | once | TGTGCCAGCAGCTTAGATTCAGCCGACTATGGCTACACCTTC | CASSLDSADYGYTF
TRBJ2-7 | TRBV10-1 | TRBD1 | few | TGCGCCAGCAGTGACCACGGACAGGCCGCATGCCACGAGCAGTACTTC | CASSDHGQAACHEQYF
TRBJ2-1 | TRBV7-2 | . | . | TGTGCCAGCAGCTTAGCTCGGGGCGGTGAGCAGTTCTTC | CASSLARGGEQFF
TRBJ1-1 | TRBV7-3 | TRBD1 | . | TGTGCCAGCAGCCAAAGACAGGGTGGGAACACTGAAGCTTTCTTT | CASSQRQGGNTEAFF
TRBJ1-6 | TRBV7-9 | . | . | TGTGCCAGCAGCACCACACGGGGCTACGGTTCACCCCTCCACTTT | CASSTTRGYGSPLHF
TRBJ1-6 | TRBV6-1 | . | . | TGTGCCAGCAGTGAATGGGGCGGGGGACAAGCGAGTTCACCCCTCCACTTT | CASSEWGGGQASSPLHF
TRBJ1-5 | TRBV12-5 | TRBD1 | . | TGTGCTAGTAGTCCAGGGACAGGGTGGGATCAGCCCCAGCATTTT | CASSPGTGWDQPQHF
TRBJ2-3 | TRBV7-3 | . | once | TGTGCCAGCAGTTTACAGGCACCAGATACGCAGTATTTT | CASSLQAPDTQYF
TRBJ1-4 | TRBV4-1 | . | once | TGCGCCAGCAGCCAAGATACCGAGACAGCTGCTAATGAAAAACTGTTTTTT | CASSQDTETAANEKLFF
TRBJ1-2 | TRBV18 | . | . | TGTGCCAGCTCACAAGGACAGCCTAACTATGGCTACACCTTC | CASSQGQPNYGYTF
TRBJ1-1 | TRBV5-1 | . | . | TGCGCCAGCAGCAACCAGGGCCCGAACACTGAAGCTTTCTTT | CASSNQGPNTEAFF
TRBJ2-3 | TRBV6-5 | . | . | TGTGCCAGCAGTTCCGCGGTTGGGGATACGCAGTATTTT | CASSSAVGDTQYF
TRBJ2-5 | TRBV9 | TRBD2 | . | TGTGCCAGCAGCGTAGACGTGGGACTAGCGGGACGGGAGACCCAGTACTTC | CASSVDVGLAGRETQYF
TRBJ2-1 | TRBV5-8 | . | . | TGTGCCAGCATCTACGGAGCGGTGAGCTCCTACAATGAGCAGTTCTTC | CASIYGAVSSYNEQFF